This TCR beta chain was identified during a study of PD-L1 blockade in urothelial cancer. Whole-study context: In the patient group, about 90% of the roughly 29 were males with bladder-origin urothelial cancer. Counts from blood samples showed a median of 141,255 T cells.

This CDR3 comprises 16 residues. Germline loops: CDR1 MNHEY, CDR2 SMNVEV (reference sequence). Trimming cost V 6 bases and J 7 bases; bases outside gene matches: 16. TCRdb's table, derived via immunoSEQ multiplex PCR, lists solely in-frame clones and lacks some. The sample has some 45,000 clones, around 89% seen once. This receptor was obtained from a man older than 75 with urothelial cancer. The V gene is TRBV27, the J gene TRBJ2-7; TRBD1 matches 9 bases. Sequencing was performed on PBMCs, taken around atezolizumab (anti-PD-L1) treatment. CDR3 amino acids: CASRREGGQGLGEQYF. CDR3 bases: TGTGCCAGCAGACGAGAAGGGGGACAGGGTCTGGGAGAGCAGTACTTC.